The 8 T cell receptor beta chains below come from one sample, sequenced in a study of T cell responses to AZD1222 COVID-19 vaccine. Here immunoSEQ multiplex PCR was the method, and the copy in TCRdb shows in-frame clones only, minus some. The sample records roughly 100,000 clones, 89% being singletons. The specimen comprised peripheral blood, sampled 28 days after the second AZD1222 dose. These receptors came from an adult who received the AZD1222 COVID-19 vaccine.

The genes are TRBV28 and TRBJ2-7; no firm D call. Germline V gene lookup returns CDR1 MDHEN and CDR2 SYDVKM. Trimming cost V 2 bases and J 6 bases, with 5 bases left between them. The CDR3 consists of 11 residues. The CDR3, as DNA: TGTGCCAGCAGTTTAGTTGGCGAGCAGTACTTC. Translation gives CASSLVGEQYF.

This clone turned up a few times. The chain carries TRBV9 and TRBJ1-3, with a possible D match to TRBD1 (6 bases). Germline CDR1 and CDR2: SGDLS and YYNGEE. There are 14 residues in the CDR3. V shed 3 bases and J shed 7 bases, with 14 bases lying between them. CDR3 DNA sequence: TGTGCCAGCAGCGGTATGACAGGTCGGAACACCATATATTTT. As protein: CASSGMTGRNTIYF.

This chain joins TRBV5-4 and TRBJ1-2; TRBD1 might be the D (6 bases). The CDR3 length is 15 residues. Trimming took off 0 bases at V and 4 bases at J, with 13 bases between the two ends. CDR1 SGHNT and CDR2 YYREEE come from the germline V gene (reference sequence). The CDR3: CASSLGGGITYGYTF. DNA of the CDR3: TGTGCCAGCAGCTTGGGCGGGGGCATTACCTATGGCTACACCTTC. Variable domain in full (rest from reference TRBV5-4 and TRBJ1-2): ETGVTQSPTHLIKTRGQQVTLRCSSQSGHNTVSWYQQALGQGPQFIFQYYREEENGRGNFPPRFSGLQFPNYSSELNVNALELDDSALYLCASSLGGGITYGYTFGSGTRLTVV.

The chain links TRBV11-3 to TRBJ2-3, with D maybe TRBD2 (5 bases). Between the trimmed V and J ends, which lost 4 bases and 0 bases, there was a span of 14 bases. The germline V gene has CDR1 SGHNT and CDR2 YENEEA. The CDR3 covers 16 residues. The CDR3 loop is CASSSWTSSSTDTQYF. The CDR3 nucleotides read TGTGCCAGCAGCTCCTGGACTTCATCTAGCACAGATACGCAGTATTTT.

The CDR3 protein is CAWSTQGSGYTF. CDR3 coding DNA: TGTGCCTGGAGCACCCAGGGTTCTGGCTACACCTTC. The gene calls are TRBV30 and TRBJ1-2, with D possibly matching TRBD1 (5 bases). The CDR3 runs to 12 residues. CDR1 and CDR2 (germline): GTSNPN, SVGIG (reference sequence). Trimming took off 3 bases at V and 7 bases at J, with 12 bases between the two ends.

This chain uses TRBV12-3 or TRBV12-4 with TRBJ2-3; TRBD2 might be the D (5 bases). The CDR3 has 13 amino acids. V was clipped by 7 bases and J by 6 bases, with 14 bases between them. The CDR3 DNA is TGTGCCAGCACGAGGAGGTTTGCGGATACGCAGTATTTT. Protein sequence: CASTRRFADTQYF.

The chain is built from TRBV6-5 and TRBJ1-2; the D is unclear. The CDR3 totals 15 residues. Looked up from germline, CDR1 is MNHEY and CDR2 is SVGAGI. V was shortened by 8 bases and J by 1 base, with 17 bases between the two germline ends. The CDR3 nucleotides read TGTGCCAGCTCCCCAGAGAAAGGGCTTAACTATGGCTACACCTTC. This codes for CASSPEKGLNYGYTF.

The rearrangement joins TRBV4-3 to TRBJ2-1, with TRBD2 matching 9 bases. J lost 5 bases, V lost 0 bases, and 5 bases had no gene match. Germline V gene sequence: CDR1 LGHNA, CDR2 YSLEER. CDR3 size: 16 residues. CDR3 in amino acids: CASSQDPAGGNNEQFF. CDR3 bases: TGCGCCAGCAGCCAAGATCCAGCGGGAGGTAACAATGAGCAGTTCTTC.